These 22 T cell receptor beta chains were sequenced from one sample in a study of shared clonotypes between healthy human individuals. Naivety among CD8 cells was defined by CD45RO negativity and positive CCR7 selection, thereby excluding terminally differentiated effector memory CD45RA+ cells. TCRdb's copy holds only in-frame clones and misses some; the assay was immunoSEQ multiplex PCR. The sample contains about 580,000 clones, 95% to 98% of which appear only once. The sequencing input was naive CD8+ T cells sorted from blood. The receptors here all came from a young man in good health.

The chain links TRBV7-9 to TRBJ2-1; TRBD2 aligns across 7 bases. The CDR3 contains 12 residues. V was pared by 5 bases and J by 8 bases, with 3 bases of the junction left unmatched. Per the germline V gene, CDR1 is SEHNR and CDR2 is FQNEAQ (reference sequence). CDR3 nucleotide sequence: TGTGCCAGCAGCCGAGCGGGGTATGAGCAGTTCTTC. This translates into CASSRAGYEQFF.

The chain has TRBV6-6 and TRBJ1-2, with 7 bases fitting TRBD1. The CDR3 totals 14 residues. Germline assignment: CDR1 MNHNY and CDR2 SVGAGI (reference sequence). V was clipped by 5 bases and J by 4 bases; unmatched bases: 7. CDR3 residues: CASSPKTGSYGYTF. In DNA, the CDR3 is TGTGCCAGCAGTCCAAAGACAGGGTCCTATGGCTACACCTTC.

This clone occurred once. The V gene is TRBV6-1, the J gene TRBJ2-7, with D uncertain. In germline, CDR1 is MNHNS, CDR2 SASEGT. The CDR3 is 14 residues long. The ends were cut back, 0 bases at V and 5 bases at J, with 11 bases in the middle. CDR3 loop: CASSEAMGSDEQYF. CDR3 in DNA: TGTGCCAGCAGTGAAGCGATGGGGTCGGACGAGCAGTACTTC.

V is TRBV4-2 and J is TRBJ2-7; D ambiguous. CDR3 length: 15 amino acids. The germline V gene has CDR1 LGHNA and CDR2 YNFKEQ. V shed 0 bases and J shed 2 bases, with 11 bases lying between them. The CDR3 region has the DNA TGTGCCAGCAGCCAAGAGGCTGACCAAACCTACGAGCAGTACTTC. Its protein is CASSQEADQTYEQYF.

This clone showed up just once. This chain connects TRBV6-5 to TRBJ2-1, with D possibly called TRBD1 or TRBD2 (5 bases each). This CDR3 comprises 14 residues. V was pared by 5 bases and J by 4 bases, with 12 bases between. Per the germline V gene, CDR1 is MNHEY and CDR2 is SVGAGI. The CDR3 loop is CASSETGTYNEQFF. As DNA, the CDR3 is TGTGCCAGCAGTGAGACCGGGACGTACAATGAGCAGTTCTTC.

The chain has TRBV27 and TRBJ2-7; TRBD2 matches 10 bases. Germline CDR1 reads MNHEY; CDR2 reads SMNVEV (reference sequence). This CDR3 is built from 14 residues. V gave up 6 bases and J gave up 7 bases; unmatched junction bases: 9. The CDR3, as DNA: TGTGCCAGCAGCGGTCTAGCGGGAGTGTGGGAGCAGTACTTC. This codes for CASSGLAGVWEQYF.

The chain joins TRBV7-2 to TRBJ2-3, with D perhaps matching TRBD1 or TRBD2 (6 bases each). V gave up 0 bases and J gave up 6 bases, with 16 bases separating them. This CDR3 spans 16 amino acids. Germline values: CDR1 SGHTA, CDR2 FQGNSA. CDR3 residues: CASSLAVAVGGDTQYF. CDR3 nucleotide sequence: TGTGCCAGCAGCTTAGCCGTCGCCGTGGGGGGCGATACGCAGTATTTT.

The rearrangement joins TRBV7-6 to TRBJ2-7, with 7 positions matching TRBD2. V gave up 4 bases and J gave up 0 bases; unmatched junction bases: 6. CDR3 size: 15 residues. Germline V gives CDR1 SGHVS, CDR2 FNYEAQ. CDR3 amino acids: CASSSAASGSYEQYF. CDR3 bases: TGTGCCAGCAGCTCAGCCGCTAGCGGCTCCTACGAGCAGTACTTC.

The chain carries TRBV7-9 and TRBJ2-7; D ambiguous. The CDR3 is 13 amino acids. Germline CDR1 SEHNR, CDR2 FQNEAQ (reference sequence). V was trimmed by 1 base and J by 3 bases, leaving 7 bases between them. The CDR3 spells CASSLGLVYEQYF. In DNA form, the CDR3 reads TGTGCCAGCAGCTTAGGGCTAGTCTACGAGCAGTACTTC.

This chain connects TRBV9 to TRBJ2-6; D not resolved. The CDR3 is 15 residues long. The ends were cut back, 3 bases at V and 1 base at J, with 8 bases in the middle. CDR1 SGDLS and CDR2 YYNGEE come from the germline V gene. CDR3 sequence: CASSGTGSGANVLTF. For the CDR3, the DNA is TGTGCCAGCAGCGGGACGGGTTCTGGGGCCAACGTCCTGACTTTC.

This chain links TRBV5-3 with TRBJ2-7; unclear D gene. TRBV5-3 carries the ORF label, with uncertain function. With 1 base removed from V and 2 bases from J, the gap between germline ends came to 16 bases. The CDR3 runs to 16 residues. The CDR3 DNA is TGTGCCAGAAGCTTGCTTGAAGTCGCCGCCACCTACGAGCAGTACTTC. Encoded protein: CARSLLEVAATYEQYF.

The rearrangement links TRBV9 to TRBJ2-1, with TRBD2 identical over 9 bases. The CDR3 extends over 16 amino acids. V shed 0 bases and J 7 bases; nucleotides not matched to a gene: 8. CDR1 SGDLS and CDR2 YYNGEE come from the germline V gene. The CDR3 here is CASSVAAGGRLNEQFF. CDR3 sequence (DNA): TGTGCCAGCAGCGTAGCTGCGGGAGGGCGTTTGAATGAGCAGTTCTTC.

With respect to this clone: This same CDR3 is encoded by further DNA sequences in the sample. The rearrangement links TRBV29-1 to TRBJ2-1, with no clear D. The germline CDR1 and CDR2 sequences are SQVTM and ANQGSEA. Trimming took 3 bases from V and 0 from J, leaving 6 bases between them. There are 13 residues in the CDR3. The DNA of the CDR3 is TGCAGCGTTGATGGCAGCTCCTACAATGAGCAGTTCTTC. Amino acid sequence: CSVDGSSYNEQFF.

The chain joins TRBV28 to TRBJ2-1; D uncertain. This CDR3 has 16 amino acids. V was cut by 2 bases and J by 1 base, with 12 bases left in between. Germline lookup yields CDR1 MDHEN and CDR2 SYDVKM. The chain's CDR3 is CASSLLGLSSYNEQFF. CDR3 in DNA: TGTGCCAGCAGTTTACTGGGTCTGTCATCCTACAATGAGCAGTTCTTC.

The genes are TRBV27 and TRBJ2-3; 10 nucleotides match TRBD2. J was trimmed by 6 bases and V by 8 bases; bases with no gene match: 14. The CDR3 contains 16 residues. The germline V gene has CDR1 MNHEY and CDR2 SMNVEV (reference sequence). The CDR3 nucleotides are TGTGCCAGCTCCCCCCGAGCGGGAGGGCCATATGATACGCAGTATTTT. Translated, it gives CASSPRAGGPYDTQYF.

This rearrangement joins TRBV7-2 to TRBJ2-7; no clear D gene. V was shortened by 5 bases and J by 4 bases, with 6 bases between the two germline ends. Germline V gene data show CDR1 as SGHTA and CDR2 as FQGNSA. The CDR3 has 11 amino acids. This CDR3 is CASSHRYEQYF. DNA of the CDR3: TGTGCCAGCAGCCATCGATACGAGCAGTACTTC.

The V gene is TRBV6-5, the J gene TRBJ2-1; the D is unclear. This CDR3 spans 11 amino acids. Germline-derived CDR1 and CDR2 are MNHEY and SVGAGI. The V and J ends lost 3 bases and 8 bases respectively, with 5 bases between them. CDR3 sequence (DNA): TGTGCCAGCAGTTATTTGCATGAGCAGTTCTTC. It specifies CASSYLHEQFF.

CDR3 coding DNA: TGTGCCAGCAGTTTAGCGGGAAACTTCTACGAGCAGTACTTC. This translates into CASSLAGNFYEQYF. The V call is TRBV27, the J call TRBJ2-7, with D perhaps matching TRBD2 (6 bases). The CDR3 sequence is 14 residues long. Germline V lookup: CDR1 MNHEY, CDR2 SMNVEV (reference sequence). The V end was cut by 2 bases, the J end by 3 bases, with 11 bases between.

V gene TRBV9 combines with J gene TRBJ1-1, with D maybe TRBD1 (5 bases). The CDR3 loop spans 15 amino acids. V was clipped by 0 bases and J by 4 bases, with 13 bases between them. Germline V lookup: CDR1 SGDLS, CDR2 YYNGEE. CDR3 protein: CASSVAQGQGTEAFF. The CDR3 coding sequence is TGTGCCAGCAGCGTAGCTCAGGGCCAGGGCACTGAAGCTTTCTTT.

The rearrangement links TRBV15 to TRBJ2-2; a weak D match, TRBD2 (6 bases). The CDR3 extends over 15 amino acids. CDR1 is LNHNV, CDR2 YYDKDF, per germline (reference sequence). V lost 1 base and J 7 bases, leaving 13 bases between the germline ends. CDR3 sequence reads: CATSRVVEGNGELFF. DNA of the CDR3: TGTGCCACCAGCAGAGTGGTGGAGGGGAACGGGGAGCTGTTTTTT. Looking up the rest from reference TRBV15 and TRBJ2-2 gives the full variable domain: DAMVIQNPRYQVTQFGKPVTLSCSQTLNHNVMYWYQQKSSQAPKLLFHYYDKDFNNEADTPDNFQSRRPNTSFCFLDIRSPGLGDTAMYLCATSRVVEGNGELFFGEGSRLTVL.

This chain uses TRBV7-9 with TRBJ2-1, with TRBD1 matching over 11 bases. The CDR3 is 15 amino acids. With 5 bases clipped from V and 6 bases from J, the junction kept 6 bases outside the gene matches. CDR1 SEHNR and CDR2 FQNEAQ come from the germline V gene (reference sequence). In DNA, the CDR3 is TGTGCCAGCAGCCCTCCGGGACAGGGGGGCAATGAGCAGTTCTTC. It is translated as CASSPPGQGGNEQFF.

This clone was counted a single time. The chain combines TRBV4-1 with TRBJ2-1; D gene ambiguous. The germline V gene encodes CDR1 MGHRA and CDR2 YSYEKL. Deletions cut 4 bases from V and 4 bases from J, with 8 bases between. The CDR3 extends over 13 amino acids. CDR3 sequence: CASSLSDYNEQFF. CDR3 nucleotide sequence: TGCGCCAGCAGCCTGAGCGATTACAATGAGCAGTTCTTC.